This is a list of T cell receptor beta chains from one sample in a study of T cell repertoires in cytomegalovirus infection. TCRdb reanalysed the reads using MiXCR and keeps one entry per CDR3 protein. The profile covers approximately 470,000 distinct CDR3 sequences, with roughly 42% appearing a single time and just under 45% taken by the ten largest. Their cognate antigens are unknown. Sequencing used cultured PBMCs, obtained from culture after CMV antigen stimulation. These receptors were collected from a human donor in good health (CMV status not recorded). Some clones in this sample may be carry-over from other donors' samples. CDR3s include the opening cysteine and the closing phenylalanine or tryptophan. A D gene is named only where the DNA matches it firmly. Size is stated for part of the rows, as once, few or many counts, or as a class when the clone is expanded.

D: -
J: TRBJ2-1
V: TRBV6-2/TRBV6-3
size: few
CDR3: CASSAHSDGYNEQFF
DNA: TGTGCCAGCAGTGCCCACTCGGACGGCTACAATGAGCAGTTCTTC

D: TRBD1
J: TRBJ1-2
V: TRBV7-6
size: -
CDR3: CASSFRDSNYGYTF
DNA: TGTGCCAGCAGCTTCCGGGACAGTAACTATGGCTACACCTTC

D: -
J: TRBJ2-7
V: TRBV7-2
size: -
CDR3: CASSWGRRGQYF
DNA: TGTGCCAGCAGCTGGGGACGCAGGGGGCAGTACTTC

D: -
J: TRBJ1-3
V: TRBV12-3/TRBV12-4
size: few
CDR3: CASSSRSFSGNTIYF
DNA: TGTGCCAGCAGTTCTCGAAGTTTCTCTGGAAACACCATATATTTT

D: TRBD1
J: TRBJ1-1
V: TRBV6-6
size: -
CDR3: CASKVTGAGTEAFF
DNA: TGTGCCAGCAAAGTAACAGGGGCGGGCACTGAAGCTTTCTTT

D: -
J: TRBJ2-4
V: TRBV28
size: -
CDR3: CASGGNIQYF
DNA: TGTGCCAGCGGAGGAAACATTCAGTACTTC

D: -
J: TRBJ2-3
V: TRBV6-2/TRBV6-3
size: few
CDR3: CATFDYASTDTQYF
DNA: TGTGCCACTTTTGACTATGCCAGCACAGATACGCAGTATTTT

D: TRBD2
J: TRBJ2-5
V: TRBV6-2/TRBV6-3
size: -
CDR3: CASSYSASGTGAFKETQYF
DNA: TGTGCCAGCAGTTACTCGGCTAGCGGGACGGGAGCCTTCAAAGAGACCCAGTACTTC

D: -
J: TRBJ2-5
V: TRBV7-6
size: few
CDR3: CASTERSGEETQYF
DNA: TGTGCCAGCACCGAGAGATCCGGGGAGGAGACCCAGTACTTC

D: TRBD2
J: TRBJ2-3
V: TRBV4-3
size: -
CDR3: CASSQDPPTSGRGTQYF
DNA: TGCGCCAGCAGCCAAGATCCCCCGACTAGCGGGAGAGGGACGCAGTATTTT

D: -
J: TRBJ2-1
V: TRBV7-8
size: -
CDR3: CASSHRRGEQFF
DNA: TGTGCCAGCAGCCATCGGAGGGGTGAGCAGTTCTTC

D: -
J: TRBJ1-5
V: TRBV6-1
size: few
CDR3: CASWLQGGVNQPQHF
DNA: TGTGCCAGCTGGCTACAGGGCGGGGTAAATCAGCCCCAGCATTTT

D: TRBD2
J: TRBJ2-2
V: TRBV19
size: -
CDR3: CASNSYGRALLTGELFF
DNA: TGTGCCAGTAACTCATACGGGAGGGCTCTGCTCACCGGGGAGCTGTTTTTT

D: -
J: TRBJ2-2
V: TRBV7-2
size: -
CDR3: CASSLEWGGELFF
DNA: TGTGCCAGCAGCTTAGAATGGGGCGGGGAGCTGTTTTTT

D: TRBD1
J: TRBJ1-1
V: TRBV6-2/TRBV6-3
size: -
CDR3: CASSDPGQGTEAFF
DNA: TGTGCCAGCAGTGACCCGGGACAGGGGACTGAAGCTTTCTTT

D: TRBD2
J: TRBJ2-1
V: TRBV19
size: -
CDR3: CASTHSGSSYNEQFF
DNA: TGTGCCAGTACCCATAGCGGGAGCTCCTACAATGAGCAGTTCTTC

D: TRBD1
J: TRBJ2-1
V: TRBV12-3/TRBV12-4
size: -
CDR3: CASSLEGAGYNEQFF
DNA: TGTGCCAGCAGTTTAGAGGGGGCTGGGTATAATGAGCAGTTCTTC

D: -
J: TRBJ1-5
V: TRBV6-5
size: -
CDR3: CASGRTVNQPQHF
DNA: TGTGCCAGCGGACGGACGGTAAATCAGCCCCAGCATTTT

D: -
J: TRBJ2-7
V: TRBV7-2
size: many
CDR3: CASSFAQGEYEQYF
DNA: TGTGCCAGCAGCTTTGCACAGGGCGAGTACGAGCAGTACTTC

D: -
J: TRBJ1-1
V: TRBV11-1
size: -
CDR3: CASSPRTGGLEGEAFF
DNA: TGTGCCAGCAGCCCCCGGACGGGGGGCCTTGAAGGTGAAGCTTTCTTT

D: TRBD2
J: TRBJ2-5
V: TRBV14
size: few
CDR3: CASSAGGFETQYF
DNA: TGTGCCAGCAGCGCGGGGGGATTTGAGACCCAGTACTTC

D: -
J: TRBJ2-3
V: TRBV7-6
size: -
CDR3: CAYEGRMGDTQYF
DNA: TGTGCGTACGAAGGGCGGATGGGGGATACGCAGTATTTT